Listed below are T cell receptor beta chains from one sample, sequenced in a study of T cells in Graves' hyperthyroidism and ophthalmopathy. From the multiplex PCR reads, TCRdb called clonotypes with MiXCR, one entry per CDR3 protein. The sample holds some 300,000 distinct CDR3 sequences, 12% to 15% seen once. Sequencing was done on a sample of blood. The source is a woman between 40 and 55 years old with Graves' hyperthyroidism. The CDR3 runs from the conserved cysteine through the conserved F or W. Each record gives: V gene, clone size, J gene, D gene, CDR3 protein, CDR3 DNA. A D gene is named only where the DNA matches it firmly. Clone size appears in some rows only: once, few, many, or a class for an expanded clone.

V gene: TRBV12-3/TRBV12-4
clone size: many
J gene: TRBJ1-5
D gene: .
CDR3 protein: CASTPGGNQPQHF
CDR3 DNA: TGTGCCAGCACCCCCGGAGGCAATCAGCCCCAGCATTTT

V gene: TRBV13
clone size: many
J gene: TRBJ2-7
D gene: .
CDR3 protein: CASSYGTTDEQYF
CDR3 DNA: TGTGCCAGCAGCTACGGGACGACCGACGAGCAGTACTTC

V gene: TRBV7-8
clone size: many
J gene: TRBJ1-1
D gene: .
CDR3 protein: CASRGSRVTNTEAFF
CDR3 DNA: TGTGCCAGCAGAGGGAGCAGGGTGACGAACACTGAAGCTTTCTTT

V gene: TRBV7-6
clone size: many
J gene: TRBJ2-7
D gene: .
CDR3 protein: CASSSPGNPYEQYF
CDR3 DNA: TGTGCCAGCAGCTCCCCCGGGAATCCCTACGAGCAGTACTTC

V gene: TRBV29-1
clone size: .
J gene: TRBJ1-1
D gene: .
CDR3 protein: CSVADLNTEAFF
CDR3 DNA: TGCAGCGTTGCGGACCTGAACACTGAAGCTTTCTTT

V gene: TRBV5-1
clone size: many
J gene: TRBJ1-2
D gene: TRBD1
CDR3 protein: CASSQGQNYGYTF
CDR3 DNA: TGCGCCAGCAGCCAGGGACAGAACTATGGCTACACCTTC

V gene: TRBV3-1
clone size: many
J gene: TRBJ1-3
D gene: .
CDR3 protein: CASSQDTHSGNTIYF
CDR3 DNA: TGTGCCAGCAGCCAAGATACCCACTCTGGAAACACCATATATTTT

V gene: TRBV30
clone size: many
J gene: TRBJ1-1
D gene: .
CDR3 protein: CACWRGTEAFF
CDR3 DNA: TGTGCCTGTTGGCGTGGGACTGAAGCTTTCTTT

V gene: TRBV25-1
clone size: few
J gene: TRBJ2-2
D gene: TRBD2
CDR3 protein: CASRSASGRTDTGELFF
CDR3 DNA: TGTGCCAGCAGGTCGGCTAGCGGGAGAACGGACACCGGGGAGCTGTTTTTT

V gene: TRBV2
clone size: medium-sized
J gene: TRBJ2-3
D gene: TRBD2
CDR3 protein: CASIDRAGDSADTQYF
CDR3 DNA: TGTGCCAGCATAGACCGAGCGGGAGACAGCGCAGATACGCAGTATTTT

V gene: TRBV20-1
clone size: few
J gene: TRBJ2-1
D gene: TRBD1
CDR3 protein: CSVPGGADPYNEQFF
CDR3 DNA: TGCAGTGTTCCAGGGGGAGCGGACCCCTACAATGAGCAGTTCTTC

V gene: TRBV9
clone size: many
J gene: TRBJ2-1
D gene: TRBD2
CDR3 protein: CASSPRLVAGGSNEQFF
CDR3 DNA: TGTGCCAGCAGCCCCCGCTTAGTAGCGGGAGGTAGTAATGAGCAGTTCTTC

V gene: TRBV2
clone size: many
J gene: TRBJ2-7
D gene: TRBD2
CDR3 protein: CASSRLFGTSRYEQYF
CDR3 DNA: TGTGCCAGTTCGAGATTGTTCGGGACTAGTCGCTACGAGCAGTACTTC

V gene: TRBV2
clone size: many
J gene: TRBJ1-4
D gene: TRBD1
CDR3 protein: CASSPGTGNNEKLFF
CDR3 DNA: TGTGCCAGCAGTCCCGGGACAGGAAATAATGAAAAACTGTTTTTT

V gene: TRBV28
clone size: many
J gene: TRBJ1-5
D gene: .
CDR3 protein: CASSSPVSNQPQHF
CDR3 DNA: TGTGCCAGCAGTTCTCCGGTTAGCAATCAGCCCCAGCATTTT

V gene: TRBV20-1
clone size: many
J gene: TRBJ2-5
D gene: .
CDR3 protein: CSAREYGGETQYF
CDR3 DNA: TGCAGTGCTAGAGAGTATGGGGGAGAGACCCAGTACTTC

V gene: TRBV29-1
clone size: many
J gene: TRBJ2-7
D gene: .
CDR3 protein: CSVAPTGREEQYF
CDR3 DNA: TGCAGCGTTGCCCCGACCGGGCGTGAAGAGCAGTACTTC

V gene: TRBV30
clone size: many
J gene: TRBJ2-1
D gene: .
CDR3 protein: CAWKVGSGNNEQFF
CDR3 DNA: TGTGCCTGGAAGGTTGGTAGCGGAAACAATGAGCAGTTCTTC

V gene: TRBV9
clone size: .
J gene: TRBJ1-1
D gene: .
CDR3 protein: CASSASGRRRTEAFF
CDR3 DNA: TGTGCCAGCAGCGCTTCGGGACGGCGGCGCACTGAAGCTTTCTTT

V gene: TRBV12-3/TRBV12-4
clone size: many
J gene: TRBJ2-1
D gene: TRBD2
CDR3 protein: CASRAGTSGRAKGGEQFF
CDR3 DNA: TGTGCCAGCAGGGCCGGGACTAGCGGGCGGGCTAAGGGGGGTGAGCAGTTCTTC

V gene: TRBV20-1
clone size: .
J gene: TRBJ1-1
D gene: TRBD1
CDR3 protein: CSAVQGTGNTEAFF
CDR3 DNA: TGCAGTGCTGTACAGGGGACAGGGAACACTGAAGCTTTCTTT

V gene: TRBV2
clone size: many
J gene: TRBJ2-7
D gene: TRBD2
CDR3 protein: CASYRLAGISYEQYF
CDR3 DNA: TGTGCCAGCTATAGACTAGCGGGAATCTCCTACGAGCAGTACTTC

V gene: TRBV12-3/TRBV12-4
clone size: many
J gene: TRBJ2-5
D gene: .
CDR3 protein: CASSSPSVKETQYF
CDR3 DNA: TGTGCCAGCAGTTCCCCATCAGTAAAAGAGACCCAGTACTTC

V gene: TRBV7-9
clone size: few
J gene: TRBJ1-2
D gene: TRBD1
CDR3 protein: CASSSLRQGGYGYTF
CDR3 DNA: TGTGCCAGCAGCTCGTTGCGGCAGGGGGGATATGGCTACACCTTC

V gene: TRBV7-2
clone size: many
J gene: TRBJ2-7
D gene: .
CDR3 protein: CATHSHLADTSYEQYF
CDR3 DNA: TGTGCCACCCATTCCCATTTAGCGGACACTTCCTACGAGCAGTACTTC

V gene: TRBV6-2/TRBV6-3
clone size: many
J gene: TRBJ2-7
D gene: .
CDR3 protein: CASSPTIYEQYF
CDR3 DNA: TGTGCCAGCAGTCCCACGATTTACGAGCAGTACTTC

V gene: TRBV27
clone size: many
J gene: TRBJ1-4
D gene: .
CDR3 protein: CASRSKWTESEKLFF
CDR3 DNA: TGTGCCAGCAGGTCCAAATGGACAGAAAGTGAAAAACTGTTTTTT

V gene: TRBV11-2
clone size: many
J gene: TRBJ1-3
D gene: .
CDR3 protein: CASSRGSGNTIYF
CDR3 DNA: TGTGCCAGCAGCAGGGGATCTGGAAACACCATATATTTT

V gene: TRBV7-2
clone size: many
J gene: TRBJ2-1
D gene: .
CDR3 protein: CASSLAVAINEQFF
CDR3 DNA: TGTGCCAGCAGCTTGGCAGTAGCGATCAATGAGCAGTTCTTC

V gene: TRBV20-1
clone size: .
J gene: TRBJ1-5
D gene: .
CDR3 protein: CSASGVYSNQPQHF
CDR3 DNA: TGCAGTGCTAGTGGGGTTTATAGCAATCAGCCCCAGCATTTT

V gene: TRBV3-1
clone size: many
J gene: TRBJ1-6
D gene: TRBD1
CDR3 protein: CASSQVWTGDSPLHF
CDR3 DNA: TGTGCCAGCAGCCAAGTGTGGACAGGGGATTCACCCCTCCACTTT

V gene: TRBV7-9
clone size: many
J gene: TRBJ2-3
D gene: TRBD2
CDR3 protein: CASSLTSGSTDTQYF
CDR3 DNA: TGTGCCAGCAGCCTGACTAGCGGGAGCACAGATACGCAGTATTTT

V gene: TRBV28
clone size: .
J gene: TRBJ2-1
D gene: TRBD2
CDR3 protein: CASSPKLADPIGYNEQFF
CDR3 DNA: TGTGCCAGCTCACCAAAACTAGCGGATCCGATAGGGTACAATGAGCAGTTCTTC

V gene: TRBV28
clone size: many
J gene: TRBJ2-7
D gene: TRBD1
CDR3 protein: CASSLRTGHDEQYF
CDR3 DNA: TGTGCCAGCAGTTTAAGGACAGGCCACGACGAGCAGTACTTC

V gene: TRBV6-1
clone size: few
J gene: TRBJ2-4
D gene: .
CDR3 protein: CASSSRLVLQYF
CDR3 DNA: TGTGCCAGCAGCTCAAGACTAGTCCTTCAGTACTTC

V gene: TRBV20-1
clone size: .
J gene: TRBJ2-3
D gene: TRBD2
CDR3 protein: CSAVPGLAGRADTQYF
CDR3 DNA: TGCAGTGCCGTACCGGGACTAGCGGGACGGGCTGATACGCAGTATTTT

V gene: TRBV24-1
clone size: .
J gene: TRBJ1-2
D gene: TRBD1
CDR3 protein: CATRSGTGDGYTF
CDR3 DNA: TGTGCCACCAGATCCGGGACAGGGGATGGCTACACCTTC

V gene: TRBV27
clone size: few
J gene: TRBJ2-1
D gene: .
CDR3 protein: CASSGLFNEQFF
CDR3 DNA: TGTGCCAGCAGCGGACTCTTCAATGAGCAGTTCTTC

V gene: TRBV7-2
clone size: many
J gene: TRBJ1-1
D gene: .
CDR3 protein: CASSLDRNTEAFF
CDR3 DNA: TGTGCCAGCAGCTTAGATCGGAACACTGAAGCTTTCTTT

V gene: TRBV6-2/TRBV6-3
clone size: .
J gene: TRBJ2-5
D gene: TRBD2
CDR3 protein: CASSGTGTSFSGTQYF
CDR3 DNA: TGTGCCAGCAGTGGGACCGGGACTAGCTTCTCAGGGACCCAGTACTTC

V gene: TRBV11-2
clone size: many
J gene: TRBJ1-1
D gene: .
CDR3 protein: CASSLVVGRDVGAFF
CDR3 DNA: TGTGCCAGCAGCTTAGTAGTGGGCCGGGACGTGGGAGCTTTCTTT

V gene: TRBV6-1
clone size: many
J gene: TRBJ2-5
D gene: TRBD2
CDR3 protein: CASRGGTVSQYF
CDR3 DNA: TGTGCCAGCAGGGGAGGGACGGTTTCCCAGTACTTC

V gene: TRBV9
clone size: few
J gene: TRBJ2-1
D gene: TRBD1
CDR3 protein: CASSVAGGSYNEQFF
CDR3 DNA: TGTGCCAGCAGCGTAGCAGGGGGTTCCTACAATGAGCAGTTCTTC

V gene: TRBV3-1
clone size: .
J gene: TRBJ1-5
D gene: .
CDR3 protein: CASSQGIGGQPQHF
CDR3 DNA: TGTGCCAGCAGCCAAGGGATAGGGGGTCAGCCCCAGCATTTT

V gene: TRBV18
clone size: .
J gene: TRBJ1-4
D gene: .
CDR3 protein: CASHDGRDVKLFF
CDR3 DNA: TGTGCCAGTCACGACGGTCGAGATGTAAAACTGTTTTTT

V gene: TRBV2
clone size: many
J gene: TRBJ2-5
D gene: .
CDR3 protein: CASSGAGGWRAQETQYF
CDR3 DNA: TGTGCCAGCAGTGGCGCAGGGGGATGGAGGGCGCAAGAGACCCAGTACTTC

V gene: TRBV7-2
clone size: few
J gene: TRBJ2-7
D gene: TRBD2
CDR3 protein: CASSFTGTSGSSYEQYF
CDR3 DNA: TGTGCCAGCAGCTTTACCGGGACTAGCGGGAGCTCCTACGAGCAGTACTTC

V gene: TRBV28
clone size: many
J gene: TRBJ1-2
D gene: .
CDR3 protein: CASSLVLRNGYTF
CDR3 DNA: TGTGCCAGCAGCCTCGTCCTACGTAATGGCTACACCTTC

V gene: TRBV12-3/TRBV12-4
clone size: many
J gene: TRBJ1-3
D gene: .
CDR3 protein: CASTGNTGNTIYF
CDR3 DNA: TGTGCCAGCACCGGGAATACTGGAAACACCATATATTTT

V gene: TRBV6-1
clone size: many
J gene: TRBJ2-1
D gene: TRBD2
CDR3 protein: CASTGAGPGSYNEQFF
CDR3 DNA: TGTGCCAGCACCGGAGCGGGACCTGGCTCCTACAATGAGCAGTTCTTC

V gene: TRBV3-1
clone size: many
J gene: TRBJ2-5
D gene: TRBD2
CDR3 protein: CASSHAGEETQYF
CDR3 DNA: TGTGCCAGCAGCCACGCGGGAGAAGAGACCCAGTACTTC

V gene: TRBV6-2/TRBV6-3
clone size: many
J gene: TRBJ1-5
D gene: TRBD1
CDR3 protein: CASSYSTGGGQPQHF
CDR3 DNA: TGTGCCAGCAGTTACTCGACAGGGGGCGGCCAGCCCCAGCATTTT

V gene: TRBV6-1
clone size: few
J gene: TRBJ1-5
D gene: .
CDR3 protein: CASTSAGGDQPQHF
CDR3 DNA: TGTGCCAGCACTTCGGCGGGGGGCGATCAGCCCCAGCATTTT

V gene: TRBV11-3
clone size: many
J gene: TRBJ2-3
D gene: .
CDR3 protein: CASSLDGGSTDTQYF
CDR3 DNA: TGTGCCAGCAGCTTAGACGGGGGAAGCACAGATACGCAGTATTTT

V gene: TRBV20-1
clone size: many
J gene: TRBJ1-1
D gene: .
CDR3 protein: CSAREPDLNTEAFF
CDR3 DNA: TGCAGTGCTAGGGAACCCGACCTGAACACTGAAGCTTTCTTT

V gene: TRBV4-2
clone size: many
J gene: TRBJ1-1
D gene: TRBD1
CDR3 protein: CASSQERQGTEAFF
CDR3 DNA: TGTGCCAGCAGCCAAGAGCGACAGGGAACTGAAGCTTTCTTT

V gene: TRBV5-4
clone size: .
J gene: TRBJ2-3
D gene: .
CDR3 protein: CASNSTQGTDTQYF
CDR3 DNA: TGTGCCAGCAACTCGACCCAGGGCACAGATACGCAGTATTTT

V gene: TRBV18
clone size: .
J gene: TRBJ2-7
D gene: TRBD1
CDR3 protein: CASSPEAGGGEQYF
CDR3 DNA: TGTGCCAGCTCACCAGAGGCAGGGGGCGGAGAGCAGTACTTC

V gene: TRBV20-1
clone size: many
J gene: TRBJ2-3
D gene: .
CDR3 protein: CSASRAGGFTDTQYF
CDR3 DNA: TGCAGTGCTAGCAGGGCAGGGGGGTTCACAGATACGCAGTATTTT

V gene: TRBV2
clone size: many
J gene: TRBJ1-2
D gene: .
CDR3 protein: CASSAPPVRDGYTF
CDR3 DNA: TGTGCCAGCAGTGCACCCCCCGTACGGGATGGCTACACCTTC